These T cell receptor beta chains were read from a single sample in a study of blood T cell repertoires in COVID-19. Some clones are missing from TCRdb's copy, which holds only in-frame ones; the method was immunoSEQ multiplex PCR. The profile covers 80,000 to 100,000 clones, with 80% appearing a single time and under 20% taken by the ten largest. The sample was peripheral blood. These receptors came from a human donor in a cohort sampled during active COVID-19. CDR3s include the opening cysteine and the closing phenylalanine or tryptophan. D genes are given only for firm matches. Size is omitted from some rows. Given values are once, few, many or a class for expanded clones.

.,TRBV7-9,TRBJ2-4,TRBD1,TGTGCCAGCAGCTTGAGACAGGGTCAAAACATTCAGTACTTC,CASSLRQGQNIQYF
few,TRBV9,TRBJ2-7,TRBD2,TGTGCCAGCAGCGTTGGACTAGCGGCCGATCCCTACGAGCAGTACTTC,CASSVGLAADPYEQYF
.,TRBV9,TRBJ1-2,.,TGTGCCAGCAGCCCACGGGCTAACTATGGCTACACCTTC,CASSPRANYGYTF
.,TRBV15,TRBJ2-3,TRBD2,TGTGCCACAGGCGGGAGGGCGGATACGCAGTATTTT,CATGGRADTQYF
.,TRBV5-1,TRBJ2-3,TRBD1,TGCGCCAGCAGCTCAACAGGGGTCCCCTGGGGCACAGATACGCAGTATTTT,CASSSTGVPWGTDTQYF
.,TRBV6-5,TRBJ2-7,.,TGTGCCAGCAGTTACGACAGCCACTACGAGCAGTACTTC,CASSYDSHYEQYF
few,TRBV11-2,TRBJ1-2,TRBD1,TGTGCCAGCAGCTTAGACCGGGACAGCCTCAGCGCCTTC,CASSLDRDSLSAF
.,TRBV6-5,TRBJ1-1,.,TGTGCCAGCAGCCGTGAGCCGGGCACTGAAGCTTTCTTT,CASSREPGTEAFF
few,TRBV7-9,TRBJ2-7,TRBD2,TGTGCCAGCAGCTTAGTTGTAGCGGGAACCTACGAGCAGTACTTC,CASSLVVAGTYEQYF
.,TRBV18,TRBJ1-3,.,TGTGCCAGCTCACCATTAATCGGCGGGGCTGGAAACACCATATATTTT,CASSPLIGGAGNTIYF
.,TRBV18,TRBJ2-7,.,TGTGCCAGCTCACCACAAACGGGAGAGGGCGAGCAGTACTTC,CASSPQTGEGEQYF
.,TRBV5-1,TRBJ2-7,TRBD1,TGCGCCAGCAGCGGGGGACAGGGGGCGGGGTACGAGCAGTACTTC,CASSGGQGAGYEQYF
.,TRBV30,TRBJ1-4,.,TGTGCCTGGAGTGTACTTAACAGCCAAGATGGAAAACTGTTTTTT,CAWSVLNSQDGKLFF